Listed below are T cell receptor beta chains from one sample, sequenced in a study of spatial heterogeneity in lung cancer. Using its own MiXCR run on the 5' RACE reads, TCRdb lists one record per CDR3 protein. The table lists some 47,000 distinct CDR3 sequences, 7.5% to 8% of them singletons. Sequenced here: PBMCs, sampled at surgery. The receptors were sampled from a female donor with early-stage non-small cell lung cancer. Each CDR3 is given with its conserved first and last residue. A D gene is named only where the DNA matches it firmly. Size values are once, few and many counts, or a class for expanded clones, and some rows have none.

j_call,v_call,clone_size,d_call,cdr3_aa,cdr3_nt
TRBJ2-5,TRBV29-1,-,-,CSVVELQTSVLETQYF,TGCAGCGTTGTCGAACTCCAGACCAGCGTCCTGGAGACCCAGTACTTC
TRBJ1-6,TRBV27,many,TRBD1,CASSPLRTGYDTGNSPLHF,TGTGCCAGCAGTCCCCTCCGGACAGGTTATGATACAGGGAATTCACCCCTCCACTTT
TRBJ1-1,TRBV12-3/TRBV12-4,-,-,CASRFQGNTEAFF,TGTGCCAGCAGGTTTCAGGGGAACACTGAAGCTTTCTTT
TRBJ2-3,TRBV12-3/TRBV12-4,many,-,CASSLGLPTDTQYF,TGTGCCAGCAGTTTGGGACTCCCCACAGATACGCAGTATTTT
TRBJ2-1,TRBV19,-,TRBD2,CASSITSGPYNEQFF,TGTGCCAGTAGTATAACTAGCGGGCCCTACAATGAGCAGTTCTTC
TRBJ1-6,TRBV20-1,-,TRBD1,CSARDSGDNSPLHF,TGCAGTGCCCGGGACAGCGGGGATAATTCACCCCTCCACTTT
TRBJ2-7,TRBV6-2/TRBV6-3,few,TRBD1,CASSVITGTGGFGEQYF,TGTGCCAGCAGTGTAATAACCGGGACAGGGGGCTTCGGGGAGCAGTACTTC
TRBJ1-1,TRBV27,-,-,CASSLWRRGNTEAFF,TGTGCCAGCAGTTTATGGCGCAGGGGGAACACTGAAGCTTTCTTT
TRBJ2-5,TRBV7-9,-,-,CASSSSPGPTQYF,TGTGCCAGCAGCTCATCCCCCGGGCCAACCCAGTACTTC
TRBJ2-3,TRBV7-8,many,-,CASSLQPTDTQYF,TGTGCCAGCAGCTTACAACCCACAGATACGCAGTATTTT
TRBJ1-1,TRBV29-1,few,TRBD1,CSVKKQGAGTEAFF,TGCAGCGTGAAAAAACAGGGGGCTGGCACTGAAGCTTTCTTT
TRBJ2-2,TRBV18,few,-,CASSPEAGNTGELFF,TGTGCCAGCTCACCAGAAGCGGGGAACACCGGGGAGCTGTTTTTT
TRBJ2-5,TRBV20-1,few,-,CSARDKGAGGWQETQYF,TGCAGTGCTAGAGATAAGGGGGCGGGGGGATGGCAAGAGACCCAGTACTTC
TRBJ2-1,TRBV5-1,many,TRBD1,CASSLNPGQDNEQFF,TGCGCCAGCAGCTTGAATCCGGGACAGGACAATGAGCAGTTCTTC
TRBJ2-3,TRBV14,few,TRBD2,CASSSGTSADTQYF,TGTGCCAGCAGCTCCGGGACTAGCGCAGATACGCAGTATTTT
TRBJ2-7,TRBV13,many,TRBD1,CATRQGNNWDEQYF,TGTGCCACAAGACAGGGGAATAATTGGGACGAGCAGTACTTC
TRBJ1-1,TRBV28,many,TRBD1,CASSRTGAGWAFF,TGTGCCAGCAGTCGGACAGGGGCGGGTTGGGCTTTCTTT
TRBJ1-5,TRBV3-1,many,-,CASSQGRDQPQHF,TGTGCCAGCAGCCAAGGGCGAGATCAGCCCCAGCATTTT
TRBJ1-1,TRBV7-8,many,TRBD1,CASSKQGSSNTEAFF,TGTGCCAGCAGCAAACAGGGGTCCTCGAACACTGAAGCTTTCTTT
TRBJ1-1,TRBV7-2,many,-,CASTRFAGSVNTEAFF,TGTGCCAGCACCAGATTCGCAGGAAGCGTGAACACTGAAGCTTTCTTT
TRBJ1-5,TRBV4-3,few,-,CASSQRSDQPQHF,TGCGCCAGCAGCCAGAGGTCAGATCAGCCCCAGCATTTT
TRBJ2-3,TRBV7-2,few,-,CASSLVPGPDTQYF,TGTGCCAGCAGCTTAGTTCCGGGCCCAGATACGCAGTATTTT
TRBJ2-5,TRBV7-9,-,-,CASSLGRTETQYF,TGTGCCAGCAGCTTAGGGCGAACAGAGACCCAGTACTTC
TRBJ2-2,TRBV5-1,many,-,CASSPVPGELFF,TGCGCCAGCAGCCCTGTCCCCGGGGAGCTGTTTTTT
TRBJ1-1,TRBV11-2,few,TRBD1,CASSSRQGFVEAFF,TGTGCCAGCAGCTCCCGACAGGGATTTGTTGAAGCTTTCTTT
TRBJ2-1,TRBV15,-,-,CATSRAYQENEQFF,TGTGCCACCAGCAGAGCTTACCAGGAGAATGAGCAGTTCTTC
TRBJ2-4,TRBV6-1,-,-,CASSKVRNIQYF,TGTGCCAGCAGTAAAGTCAGAAACATTCAGTACTTC